The 18 T cell receptor beta chains presented below share a single source sample, sequenced in a study of T cell responses to AZD1222 COVID-19 vaccine. TCRdb's table, derived via immunoSEQ multiplex PCR, lists solely in-frame clones and lacks some. This table has around 130,000 clones, roughly 92% appearing once. The specimen was peripheral blood, collected 28 days after the second AZD1222 dose. Receptors were obtained from an adult who received the AZD1222 COVID-19 vaccine.

The J gene is TRBJ2-2, the V gene TRBV5-4; TRBD1 matches at 7 bases. The V gene's germline CDR1 is SGHNT and CDR2 YYREEE (reference sequence). This CDR3 comprises 14 residues. The V and J ends lost 2 bases and 3 bases, in that order; junction bases with no gene match: 1. The CDR3 DNA sequence: TGTGCCAGCAGCTTTGGGACAGACACCGGGGAGCTGTTTTTT. Residues: CASSFGTDTGELFF.

The chain's CDR3 is CASSLGREAFF. In DNA, the CDR3 is TGTGCCAGCAGTTTAGGCCGCGAAGCTTTCTTT. The rearrangement joins TRBV28 to TRBJ1-1; no clear D. CDR1 MDHEN and CDR2 SYDVKM come from the germline V gene. The germline V and J ends were trimmed by 2 bases and 8 bases, with 6 bases remaining between them. The CDR3 sequence is 11 residues long.

This rearrangement joins TRBV5-6 to TRBJ2-3, with 9 bases that match TRBD2. V was pared by 0 bases and J by 7 bases, with 3 bases of the junction left unmatched. Per the germline V gene, CDR1 is SGHDT and CDR2 is YYEEEE. This CDR3 spans 14 amino acids. CDR3 in amino acids: CASSLGTSAYTQYF. The DNA of the CDR3 is TGTGCCAGCAGCTTGGGGACTAGCGCTTATACGCAGTATTTT.

The chain combines TRBV6-5 with TRBJ1-6; TRBD1 is a possible D gene (5 bases). Germline-derived CDR1 and CDR2 are MNHEY and SVGAGI. Deletions cut 8 bases from V and 6 bases from J, with 11 bases between. The CDR3 contains 13 residues. This CDR3 is CASYKDTNSPLHF. CDR3 DNA: TGTGCCAGCTATAAGGACACTAATTCACCCCTCCACTTT.

This clone was counted only a few times. V is TRBV4-1 and J is TRBJ1-6, with 10 bases matching TRBD1. Per the germline V gene, CDR1 is MGHRA and CDR2 is YSYEKL. Losses at the gene ends were 1 base for V and 6 bases for J; bases not matched to a gene: 9. The CDR3 runs to 18 residues. The CDR3 region is CASSQVPGRDRGNSPLHF. DNA of the CDR3: TGCGCCAGCAGCCAAGTGCCCGGTAGGGACAGGGGTAATTCACCCCTCCACTTT.

The chain uses TRBV5-1 and TRBJ1-4, with 8 bases aligning to TRBD1. The V segment lost 0 bases and the J segment 6 bases; nucleotides outside the gene matches: 1. This CDR3 is 14 amino acids long. Per germline, CDR1 SGHRS and CDR2 YFSETQ. CDR3 in amino acids: CASSLGTGHEKLFF. In nucleotides, the CDR3 is TGCGCCAGCAGCTTGGGGACAGGGCATGAAAAACTGTTTTTT.

Concerning this clone: Other DNA sequences from this sample encode an identical CDR3 as well. The chain uses TRBV7-9 and TRBJ2-5, with 9 bases matching TRBD1. Per germline, CDR1 SEHNR and CDR2 FQNEAQ (reference sequence). Trimming cost V 5 bases and J 5 bases; bases outside gene matches: 6. The CDR3 is 14 amino acids. The CDR3 spells CASSPGQGRETQYF. CDR3 nucleotide sequence: TGTGCCAGCAGCCCCGGACAGGGGAGGGAGACCCAGTACTTC.

The V gene is TRBV24-1, the J gene TRBJ2-2, with TRBD1 identical over 8 bases. From germline, CDR1 is KGHDR and CDR2 SFDVKD. J lost 4 bases, V lost 10 bases, and 4 bases had no gene match. The CDR3 contains 13 residues. CDR3 DNA: TGTGCCACTGGACAGGGTGGCACCGGGGAGCTGTTTTTT. Its translation: CATGQGGTGELFF.

V gene TRBV6-2 or TRBV6-3 combines with J gene TRBJ1-2, with 8 positions matching TRBD1. This CDR3 is 14 amino acids long. V gave up 1 base and J gave up 8 bases; unmatched junction bases: 6. The germline CDR1 and CDR2 sequences are MNHEY and SVGEGT. Here the CDR3 DNA reads TGTGCCAGCAGTTACTGGGGACAGGCGGACGGCTACACCTTC. Encoded protein: CASSYWGQADGYTF.

This chain joins TRBV7-2 and TRBJ2-7, with D uncertain. CDR3 length equals 14 residues. With 1 base removed from V and 3 bases from J, the gap between germline ends came to 10 bases. The germline V gene has CDR1 SGHTA and CDR2 FQGNSA. The CDR3 loop reads CASSLGFAFYEQYF. The DNA of the CDR3 is TGTGCCAGCAGCTTAGGGTTCGCGTTCTACGAGCAGTACTTC. Drawing the rest from reference TRBV7-2 and TRBJ2-7, the complete variable domain is GAGVSQSPSNKVTEKGKDVELRCDPISGHTALYWYRQSLGQGLEFLIYFQGNSAPDKSGLPSDRFSAERTGGSVSTLTIQRTQQEDSAVYLCASSLGFAFYEQYFGPGTRLTVT.

This clone was seen just once. V is TRBV3-1 (or the pseudogene TRBV3-2) and J is TRBJ2-7; perhaps TRBD2 as D (7 bases). The V and J ends lost 4 bases and 6 bases respectively, with 13 bases between them. This CDR3 comprises 13 residues. Germline lookup yields CDR1 LGHDT and CDR2 YNNKEL (reference sequence). Written as DNA, the CDR3 is TGTGCCAGCAGCCCCCGGGGGGCGTTCGAGCAGTACTTC. Its translation: CASSPRGAFEQYF.

The chain links TRBV7-3 to TRBJ2-1, with D maybe TRBD2 (6 bases). The CDR3 runs to 13 residues. CDR1 is SGHTA and CDR2 is FQGTGA in the germline V gene. Trimming shortened V by 2 bases and J by 11 bases, and 13 bases separated the two germline ends. This CDR3 reads CASSLGLATKQFF. CDR3 nucleotide sequence: TGTGCCAGCAGCTTAGGGCTAGCGACCAAGCAGTTCTTC.

The rearrangement links TRBV18 to TRBJ2-7, with 10 nucleotides matching TRBD2. The CDR3 sequence is 15 residues long. Germline V gene lookup returns CDR1 KGHSH and CDR2 LQKENI. V dropped 3 bases and J dropped 7; count of bases not matched to a gene: 9. CDR3 sequence: CASSPTSGPVGEQYF. The CDR3 coding sequence is TGTGCCAGCTCACCGACTAGCGGGCCGGTAGGAGAGCAGTACTTC.

The chain uses TRBV5-1 and TRBJ1-1; D gene ambiguous. The CDR3 consists of 15 residues. Looked up from germline, CDR1 is SGHRS and CDR2 is YFSETQ. V gave up 1 base and J gave up 5 bases, with 15 bases separating them. The CDR3 spells CASSLSGPLSTEAFF. CDR3 in DNA: TGCGCCAGCAGCTTGTCAGGACCGCTCTCGACTGAAGCTTTCTTT. Combining the CDR3 with reference TRBV5-1 and TRBJ1-1 gives the whole variable domain KAGVTQTPRYLIKTRGQQVTLSCSPISGHRSVSWYQQTPGQGLQFLFEYFSETQRNKGNFPGRFSGRQFSNSRSEMNVSTLELGDSALYLCASSLSGPLSTEAFFGQGTRLTVV.

The chain combines TRBV24-1 with TRBJ2-3; D is perhaps TRBD2 (6 bases). The CDR3 is 14 amino acids. CDR1 and CDR2 (germline): KGHDR, SFDVKD. The V gene lost 8 bases and the J gene lost 3 bases, with 14 bases spanning the gap. Here the CDR3 DNA reads TGTGCCACCAATAACGGAGGGCCGACAGATACGCAGTATTTT. This translates into CATNNGGPTDTQYF.

The chain links TRBV6-5 to TRBJ1-3; D ambiguous. The ends were cut back, 4 bases at V and 0 bases at J, with 7 bases in the middle. The CDR3 runs to 14 residues. Germline lookup yields CDR1 MNHEY and CDR2 SVGAGI. CDR3 in amino acids: CASSLSVSGNTIYF. CDR3 nucleotide sequence: TGTGCCAGCAGTTTATCGGTCTCTGGAAACACCATATATTTT.

This clone was seen a single time. The rearrangement uses TRBV7-3 and TRBJ2-1; TRBD2 matches 12 bases. V lost 5 bases to trimming and J lost 4 bases; unmatched junction nucleotides: 3. This CDR3 is built from 15 residues. In germline, CDR1 is SGHTA, CDR2 FQGTGA. DNA for the CDR3: TGTGCCAGCAGCGATGGGACTAGCGGGTACAATGAGCAGTTCTTC. Translating it yields CASSDGTSGYNEQFF.

The chain has TRBV4-2 and TRBJ1-5; the D is unclear. V was shortened by 3 bases and J by 6 bases, with 12 bases between the two germline ends. This CDR3 is 14 amino acids long. The germline V gene has CDR1 LGHNA and CDR2 YNFKEQ. The CDR3 spells CASSHRRTGQPQHF. The CDR3 bases are TGTGCCAGCAGCCACAGAAGAACCGGTCAGCCCCAGCATTTT.